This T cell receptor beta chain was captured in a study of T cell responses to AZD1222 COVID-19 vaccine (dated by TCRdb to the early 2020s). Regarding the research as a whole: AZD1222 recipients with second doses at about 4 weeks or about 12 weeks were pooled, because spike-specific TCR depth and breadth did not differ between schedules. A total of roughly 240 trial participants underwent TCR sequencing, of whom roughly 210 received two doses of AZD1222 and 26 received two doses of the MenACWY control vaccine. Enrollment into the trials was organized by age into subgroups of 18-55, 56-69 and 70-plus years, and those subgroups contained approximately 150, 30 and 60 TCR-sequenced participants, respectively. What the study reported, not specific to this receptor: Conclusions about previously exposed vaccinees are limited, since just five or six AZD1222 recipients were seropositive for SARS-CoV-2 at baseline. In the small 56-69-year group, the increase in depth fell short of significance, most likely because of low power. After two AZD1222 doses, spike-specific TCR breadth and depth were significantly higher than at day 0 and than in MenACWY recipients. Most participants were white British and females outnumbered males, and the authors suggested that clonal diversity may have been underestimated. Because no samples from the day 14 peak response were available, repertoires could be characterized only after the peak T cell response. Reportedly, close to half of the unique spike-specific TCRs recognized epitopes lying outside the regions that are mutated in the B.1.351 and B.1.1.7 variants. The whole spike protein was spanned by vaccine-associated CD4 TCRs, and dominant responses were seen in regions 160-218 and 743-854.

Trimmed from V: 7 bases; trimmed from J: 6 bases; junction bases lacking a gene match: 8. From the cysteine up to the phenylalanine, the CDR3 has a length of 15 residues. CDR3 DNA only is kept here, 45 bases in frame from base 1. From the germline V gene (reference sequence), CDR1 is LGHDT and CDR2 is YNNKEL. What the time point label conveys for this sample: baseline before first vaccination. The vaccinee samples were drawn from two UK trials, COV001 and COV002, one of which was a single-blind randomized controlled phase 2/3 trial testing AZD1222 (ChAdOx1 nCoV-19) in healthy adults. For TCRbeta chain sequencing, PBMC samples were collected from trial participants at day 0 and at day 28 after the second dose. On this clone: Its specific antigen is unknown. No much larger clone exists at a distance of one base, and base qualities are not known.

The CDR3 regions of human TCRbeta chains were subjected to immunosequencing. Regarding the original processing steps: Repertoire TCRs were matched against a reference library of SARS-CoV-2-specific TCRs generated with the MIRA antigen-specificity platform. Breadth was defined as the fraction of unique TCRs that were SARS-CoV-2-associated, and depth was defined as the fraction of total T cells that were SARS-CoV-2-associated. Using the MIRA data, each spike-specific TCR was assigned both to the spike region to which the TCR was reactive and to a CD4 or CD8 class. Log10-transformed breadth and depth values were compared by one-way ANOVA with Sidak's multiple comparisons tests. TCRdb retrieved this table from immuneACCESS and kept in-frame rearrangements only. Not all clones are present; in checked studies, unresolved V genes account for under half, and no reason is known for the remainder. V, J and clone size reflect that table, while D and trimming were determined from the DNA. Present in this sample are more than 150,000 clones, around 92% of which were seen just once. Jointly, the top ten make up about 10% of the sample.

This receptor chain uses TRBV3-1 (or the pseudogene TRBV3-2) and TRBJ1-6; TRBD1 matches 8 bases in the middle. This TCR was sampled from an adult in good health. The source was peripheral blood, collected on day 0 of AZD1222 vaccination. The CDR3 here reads CASTSGQGGNSPLHF. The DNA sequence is TGTGCCAGCACCTCTGGACAGGGTGGTAATTCACCCCTCCACTTT.